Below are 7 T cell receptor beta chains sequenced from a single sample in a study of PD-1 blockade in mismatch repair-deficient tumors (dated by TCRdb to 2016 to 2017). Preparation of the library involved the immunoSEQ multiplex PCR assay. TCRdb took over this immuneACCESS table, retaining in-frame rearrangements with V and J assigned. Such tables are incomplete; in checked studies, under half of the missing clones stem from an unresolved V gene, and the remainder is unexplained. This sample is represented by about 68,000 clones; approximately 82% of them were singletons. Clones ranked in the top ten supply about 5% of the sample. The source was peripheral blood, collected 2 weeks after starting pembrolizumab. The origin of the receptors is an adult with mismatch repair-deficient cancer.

The CDR3 bases are TGTGCCAGCAGTTTTACGGGAGGCTACTATGGCTACACCTTC. Its translation is CASSFTGGYYGYTF. This chain links TRBV6-5 with TRBJ1-2, with D uncertain. The germline V and J ends were trimmed by 4 bases and 3 bases, with 12 bases remaining between them. The CDR3 totals 14 residues. Per germline, CDR1 MNHEY and CDR2 SVGAGI.

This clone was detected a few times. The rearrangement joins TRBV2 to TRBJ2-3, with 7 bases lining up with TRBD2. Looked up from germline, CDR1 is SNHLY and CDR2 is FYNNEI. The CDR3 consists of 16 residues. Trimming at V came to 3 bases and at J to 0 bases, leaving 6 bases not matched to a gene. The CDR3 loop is CASSEGGSRSTDTQYF. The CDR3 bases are TGTGCCAGCAGTGAGGGGGGGTCGAGGAGCACAGATACGCAGTATTTT.

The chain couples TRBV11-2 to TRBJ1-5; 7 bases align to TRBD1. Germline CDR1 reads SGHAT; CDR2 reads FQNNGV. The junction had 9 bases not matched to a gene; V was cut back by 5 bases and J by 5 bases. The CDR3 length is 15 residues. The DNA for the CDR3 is TGTGCCAGCAGCGCACAGGGGCTCGTTGATCAGCCCCAGCATTTT. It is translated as CASSAQGLVDQPQHF.

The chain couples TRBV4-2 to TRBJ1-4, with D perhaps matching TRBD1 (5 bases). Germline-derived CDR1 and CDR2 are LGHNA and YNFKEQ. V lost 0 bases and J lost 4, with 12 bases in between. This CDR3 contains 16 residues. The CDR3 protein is CASSQEEGAGNEKLFF. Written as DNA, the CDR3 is TGTGCCAGCAGCCAAGAGGAAGGGGCTGGTAATGAAAAACTGTTTTTT.

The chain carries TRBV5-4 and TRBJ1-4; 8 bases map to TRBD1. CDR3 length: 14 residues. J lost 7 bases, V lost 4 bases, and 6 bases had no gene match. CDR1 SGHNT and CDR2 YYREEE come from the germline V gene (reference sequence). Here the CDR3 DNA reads TGTGCCAGCAGCGTGGACAGGGCTGGTGAAAAACTGTTTTTT. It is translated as CASSVDRAGEKLFF.

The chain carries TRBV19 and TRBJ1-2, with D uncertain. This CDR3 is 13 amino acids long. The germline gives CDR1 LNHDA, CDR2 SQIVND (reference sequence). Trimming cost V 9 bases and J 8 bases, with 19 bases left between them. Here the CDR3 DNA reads TGTGCCAGCAGATCCAGGAGTATTGAGGGCTACACCTTC. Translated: CASRSRSIEGYTF.

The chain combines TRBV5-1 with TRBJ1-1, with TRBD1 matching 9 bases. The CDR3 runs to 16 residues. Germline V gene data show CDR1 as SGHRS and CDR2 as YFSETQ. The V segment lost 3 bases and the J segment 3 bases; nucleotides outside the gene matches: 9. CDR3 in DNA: TGCGCCAGCAGCTCCCTGGGGACAGGGTGGGACACTGAAGCTTTCTTT. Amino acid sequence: CASSSLGTGWDTEAFF.